This TCR beta chain was obtained from a study of human T cells and chemical hapten exposure. Study-wide background: The sensitizer, 2% DPC, was used on around 2 cm by around 2 cm of upper inner arm skin.

TCRdb ran MiXCR on the RACE reads and lists one entry per CDR3 protein. The sample carries 200,000 to 300,000 distinct CDR3 sequences, about 8.6% recorded once. Germline V lookup: CDR1 MDHEN, CDR2 SYDVKM. The V and J ends lost 6 bases and 3 bases, in that order; junction bases with no gene match: 7. The CDR3 length is 14 residues. The sample holds many counts of this clonotype. The antigen is not known. Study-level points and caveats: Because they had alopecia, donors may respond immunologically unlike healthy people.

Sample time point: pre-sensitization, week 0. The sample's treatment: therapeutic diphenylcyclopropenone sensitization with weekly scalp DPC. The source was whole blood, collected in connection with sensitization to the hapten diphenylcyclopropenone (DPC). The receptor comes from a woman between 40 and 55 years old with alopecia areata. Some clones in this sample may be carry-over from other donors' samples. The genes are TRBV28 and TRBJ2-7, with 8 bases fitting TRBD1. CDR3 region: CASSPGQVFYEQYF. The CDR3 coding sequence is TGTGCCAGCAGCCCGGGACAGGTTTTCTACGAGCAGTACTTC.